Given below is one T cell receptor beta chain in context. A second about 7 to 12 cycle PCR used barcoded and J-beta primers. MiXCR was run by TCRdb on the 5' RACE reads, yielding one entry per CDR3 protein. The sample yields about 930,000 distinct CDR3 sequences, 25% to 35% seen once. This sample is part of a study of blood T cells in healthy people across ages. Another study also made use of these data, one on T cells of mothers and their children.

Material for sequencing was blood. The clonotype was recovered from a woman in her forties in good health.

The CDR3, as DNA: TGTGCCAGCAGCTTCGATGGGACAGGGCGCACAGATACGCAGTATTTT. This gives the protein CASSFDGTGRTDTQYF. This chain links TRBV7-2 with TRBJ2-3, with 9 bases identical to TRBD1. The CDR3 loop spans 16 amino acids. Unmatched junction bases numbered 5, after V lost 3 bases and J lost 1 base. Germline-derived CDR1 and CDR2 are SGHTA and FQGNSA.